The rows below give T cell receptor beta chains drawn from one sample of a study of radiotherapy plus CTLA-4 blockade in lung cancer. Only in-frame clones appear in the TCRdb table, and some are missing; sequencing was by immunoSEQ multiplex PCR. The data contain about 43,000 clones, about two thirds of them singletons. The sequencing used peripheral blood, collected from a patient treated with radiotherapy plus ipilimumab. The origin of the receptors is a human donor with non-small cell lung cancer who had a partial response to radiotherapy plus ipilimumab. Each CDR3 is given with its conserved first and last residue. D genes are given only for firm matches. The size of a clone is reported for some rows only, either as once, few or many, or as a class for expanded clones.

CDR3nt: TGTGCCAGCAGTACTGCCGGGACAGGGAATGGCTACACCTTC
CDR3aa: CASSTAGTGNGYTF
j_gene: TRBJ1-2
d_gene: TRBD1
abundance: NA
v_gene: TRBV6-6

CDR3nt: TGTGCCAGCAGCCCTGGGTTCGGAGGGCAAAACAACTACAATGAGCAGTTCTTC
CDR3aa: CASSPGFGGQNNYNEQFF
j_gene: TRBJ2-1
d_gene: NA
abundance: few
v_gene: TRBV14

CDR3nt: TGTGCCAGCAGTCCCCGGGGGACAGGGGAGTACTTC
CDR3aa: CASSPRGTGEYF
j_gene: TRBJ2-4
d_gene: TRBD1
abundance: many
v_gene: TRBV6-6

CDR3nt: TGTGCCAGCAGCGAGGGGGGACAGGGACGAGGCTACACCTTC
CDR3aa: CASSEGGQGRGYTF
j_gene: TRBJ1-2
d_gene: TRBD1
abundance: NA
v_gene: TRBV9

CDR3nt: TGTGCCAGCAGTGGAAGACAGGGCAGAGGCTCCTACGAGCAGTACTTC
CDR3aa: CASSGRQGRGSYEQYF
j_gene: TRBJ2-7
d_gene: TRBD1
abundance: NA
v_gene: TRBV27

CDR3nt: TGTGCCAGCAGTGATTTAGAAACCAACTATGGCTACACCTTC
CDR3aa: CASSDLETNYGYTF
j_gene: TRBJ1-2
d_gene: NA
abundance: NA
v_gene: TRBV2

CDR3nt: TGTGCCAGCAGTTACCGCCAGGGCGCCTATGGCTACACCTTC
CDR3aa: CASSYRQGAYGYTF
j_gene: TRBJ1-2
d_gene: NA
abundance: NA
v_gene: TRBV6-5

CDR3nt: TGTGCCATCAGTGAGACCGATGGGGGGGCCAAAAACATTCAGTACTTC
CDR3aa: CAISETDGGAKNIQYF
j_gene: TRBJ2-4
d_gene: NA
abundance: NA
v_gene: TRBV10-3

CDR3nt: TGCGCCAGCAGCAGCTCGACAGGGGGAAACACTGAAGCTTTCTTT
CDR3aa: CASSSSTGGNTEAFF
j_gene: TRBJ1-1
d_gene: TRBD1
abundance: once
v_gene: TRBV5-1

CDR3nt: TGTGCCAGCAGTCATACTAGCGGGGGGAACACCGGGGAGCTGTTTTTT
CDR3aa: CASSHTSGGNTGELFF
j_gene: TRBJ2-2
d_gene: TRBD2
abundance: NA
v_gene: TRBV9

CDR3nt: TGTGCCAGCAGCCTTCAACTAGCGGGGGGACACGAGCAGTACTTC
CDR3aa: CASSLQLAGGHEQYF
j_gene: TRBJ2-7
d_gene: TRBD2
abundance: few
v_gene: TRBV7-2

CDR3nt: TGTGCCAGCCTGGGGAGCGGGCCCCTCCTCGGCTCCTATGGCTACACCTTC
CDR3aa: CASLGSGPLLGSYGYTF
j_gene: TRBJ1-2
d_gene: NA
abundance: NA
v_gene: TRBV2

CDR3nt: TGCGCCAGCAGCTTGGAGACGGGAGGTGGGGGAAGAACCTACGAGCAGTACTTC
CDR3aa: CASSLETGGGGRTYEQYF
j_gene: TRBJ2-7
d_gene: TRBD2
abundance: NA
v_gene: TRBV5-1

CDR3nt: TGTGCCAGCAGCCCGGGGAAAGATACGCAGTATTTT
CDR3aa: CASSPGKDTQYF
j_gene: TRBJ2-3
d_gene: NA
abundance: NA
v_gene: TRBV13

CDR3nt: TGTGCCAGCCAGCGAGGACTAGCGGGGGGGTACCAAGAGACCCAGTACTTC
CDR3aa: CASQRGLAGGYQETQYF
j_gene: TRBJ2-5
d_gene: TRBD2
abundance: NA
v_gene: TRBV2

CDR3nt: TGTGCCAGCAGCCAAGACCCCGGGGGATACCAAGAGACCCAGTACTTC
CDR3aa: CASSQDPGGYQETQYF
j_gene: TRBJ2-5
d_gene: NA
abundance: NA
v_gene: TRBV4-2

CDR3nt: TGTGCCAGCTCACTAAGGACAGCCGCTCAGGGTGGGTCCCAGTACTTC
CDR3aa: CASSLRTAAQGGSQYF
j_gene: TRBJ2-5
d_gene: NA
abundance: NA
v_gene: TRBV18

CDR3nt: TGTGCCAGCAGTTTATCAGACAGGGGGCTGGTCCTAGGCACAGATACGCAGTATTTT
CDR3aa: CASSLSDRGLVLGTDTQYF
j_gene: TRBJ2-3
d_gene: TRBD1
abundance: NA
v_gene: TRBV27

CDR3nt: TGTGCCAGCAGCTTGAGTACCGGGGGAAGGTCACCCCTCCACTTT
CDR3aa: CASSLSTGGRSPLHF
j_gene: TRBJ1-6
d_gene: NA
abundance: few
v_gene: TRBV11-1

CDR3nt: TGTGCCAGCAGTCAAGGGACTAGCGGGGGAACAGATACGCAGTATTTT
CDR3aa: CASSQGTSGGTDTQYF
j_gene: TRBJ2-3
d_gene: TRBD2
abundance: NA
v_gene: TRBV2

CDR3nt: TGTGCCAGCAGCCACTTGTCCGGGAGGGCCACTGGGGCCAACGTCCTGACTTTC
CDR3aa: CASSHLSGRATGANVLTF
j_gene: TRBJ2-6
d_gene: TRBD2
abundance: NA
v_gene: TRBV4-2

CDR3nt: TGCGCCAGCAGCTTGAGGGAACCCCGGGGGACCCAGTACTTC
CDR3aa: CASSLREPRGTQYF
j_gene: TRBJ2-5
d_gene: NA
abundance: NA
v_gene: TRBV5-1

CDR3nt: TGCGCCAGCAGCTTGGCCGGGAGCGCCTCCTACAATGAGCAGTTCTTC
CDR3aa: CASSLAGSASYNEQFF
j_gene: TRBJ2-1
d_gene: NA
abundance: NA
v_gene: TRBV5-1

CDR3nt: TGTGCCAGCAGCTTGGGTTCCGGACTAGCGGGAGTTGAGCAGTTCTTC
CDR3aa: CASSLGSGLAGVEQFF
j_gene: TRBJ2-1
d_gene: TRBD2
abundance: few
v_gene: TRBV5-5

CDR3nt: TGTGCCAGCACTCTTCTAGCGGGGAGATACAATGAGCAGTTCTTC
CDR3aa: CASTLLAGRYNEQFF
j_gene: TRBJ2-1
d_gene: TRBD2
abundance: few
v_gene: TRBV2

CDR3nt: TGTGCCAGCTCACCACCACGGGACTACGAGCAGTACTTC
CDR3aa: CASSPPRDYEQYF
j_gene: TRBJ2-7
d_gene: NA
abundance: once
v_gene: TRBV18

CDR3nt: TGTGCCAGCCGAGTCGAGTTGAACACTGAAGCTTTCTTT
CDR3aa: CASRVELNTEAFF
j_gene: TRBJ1-1
d_gene: NA
abundance: few
v_gene: TRBV18

CDR3nt: TGTGCCAGCAGTCGTTTGGGCGGGAGGGCCCACGAGCAGTACTTC
CDR3aa: CASSRLGGRAHEQYF
j_gene: TRBJ2-7
d_gene: TRBD2
abundance: NA
v_gene: TRBV27

CDR3nt: TGTGCCAGCAGCTTAGGCAGGACAGTTTTGAACACTGAAGCTTTCTTT
CDR3aa: CASSLGRTVLNTEAFF
j_gene: TRBJ1-1
d_gene: NA
abundance: NA
v_gene: TRBV7-9